Included here is one T cell receptor (beta chain) sequence, with context. The CDR3 runs to 14 residues. V shed 1 base and J shed 2 bases, with 9 bases lying between them. Germline assignment: CDR1 LGHDT and CDR2 YNNKEL (reference sequence). These data come from a study of blood T cell repertoires in COVID-19. On the study more broadly: Samples taken during acute and convalescent COVID-19 were collected in the United States, Italy and Spain. In each case, the material was cDNA or gDNA derived from T cells, B-cell-depleted T cells, or PBMCs.

Original processing notes: Counts of nucleated cells, estimated from reference gene primer amplification, were obtained. The data were produced by immunoSEQ multiplex PCR, yet TCRdb's version contains in-frame clones alone and is incomplete. For V, J and clone size, that table is used; D and trimming come from the DNA. Altogether approximately 210,000 clones are present, about 86% being singletons, with the ten largest covering 0.78%. This receptor was obtained from a woman aged 70-85 years with acute or convalescent COVID-19. Sequenced sample: peripheral blood. The chain joins TRBV3-1 (or the pseudogene TRBV3-2) to TRBJ2-7, with D perhaps TRBD2 (6 bases). This CDR3 reads CASSQVPGAYEQYF. As DNA, the CDR3 is TGTGCCAGCAGCCAAGTTCCGGGGGCCTACGAGCAGTACTTC.